A single sample is the source of the 20 T cell receptor beta chains below, sequenced in a study of blood T cells in healthy people across ages. Combining a sample-barcoded 5' primer with a J-beta primer mix, a second PCR ran for roughly 6 to 12 cycles. Each CDR3 protein gets one entry after TCRdb re-called the 5' RACE reads with MiXCR. The table includes approximately 2,000,000 distinct CDR3 sequences, around 42% detected once. The sequencing sample was made of blood. Every receptor here comes from a human donor in good health.

The chain couples TRBV11-3 to TRBJ1-2; no clear D gene. CDR3 length: 14 amino acids. Trimming left V 2 bases short and J 3 bases short, with 10 bases between. From germline, CDR1 is SGHNT and CDR2 YENEEA. CDR3 nucleotide sequence: TGTGCCAGCAGCTTAACGGGGATTCACTATGGCTACACCTTC. Translation: CASSLTGIHYGYTF.

This chain uses TRBV11-3 with TRBJ1-1; 7 nucleotides line up with TRBD1. The CDR3 is 17 residues long. Germline CDR1 SGHNT, CDR2 YENEEA. Trimming removed 2 bases from V and 4 bases from J; junction bases left unmatched: 13. The CDR3 region is CASSLMGGGILSTEAFF. The CDR3 DNA follows: TGTGCCAGCAGCTTAATGGGAGGGGGCATATTGAGCACTGAAGCTTTCTTT.

This clonotype was counted once. V gene TRBV7-2 combines with J gene TRBJ1-1; 8 nucleotides line up with TRBD1. The germline V gene has CDR1 SGHTA and CDR2 FQGNSA. After removal of 3 bases from V and 2 bases from J, the junction contained 5 bases not matched to a gene. This CDR3 has 15 residues. The CDR3 loop is CASSFPAGGNTEAFF. CDR3 in DNA: TGTGCCAGCAGCTTTCCCGCAGGGGGCAACACTGAAGCTTTCTTT.

V and J are TRBV7-2 and TRBJ1-1; D is ambiguous. V was trimmed by 5 bases and J by 6 bases, leaving 13 bases between them. This CDR3 contains 13 residues. Germline V gene lookup returns CDR1 SGHTA and CDR2 FQGNSA. For the CDR3, the DNA is TGTGCCAGCAGCGGTTCGTGGGGATCTGAAGCTTTCTTT. Translating it yields CASSGSWGSEAFF.

This clonotype was picked up one time. This chain connects TRBV11-2 to TRBJ2-5, with D possibly called TRBD1 or TRBD2 (5 bases each). Trimming pared 0 bases from V and 13 bases from J, leaving 15 bases between. The CDR3 length is 13 residues. Germline CDR1 reads SGHAT; CDR2 reads FQNNGV. The CDR3 spells CASSLDPRGTSYF. The CDR3 nucleotides read TGTGCCAGCAGCTTAGACCCTAGAGGGACCTCGTACTTC. Supplemented by reference TRBV11-2 and TRBJ2-5, the full variable domain reads EAGVAQSPRYKIIEKRQSVAFWCNPISGHATLYWYQQILGQGPKLLIQFQNNGVVDDSQLPKDRFSAERLKGVDSTLKIQPAKLEDSAVYLCASSLDPRGTSYFGPGTRLLVL.

The V and J genes are TRBV29-1 and TRBJ1-4, with D maybe TRBD1 (5 bases). The CDR3 has 15 amino acids. From germline, CDR1 is SQVTM and CDR2 ANQGSEA. V was clipped by 6 bases and J by 7 bases, with 21 bases between them. This CDR3 is CSVVGDGRTCEKLFF. The CDR3 coding sequence is TGCAGCGTGGTCGGGGACGGCCGGACGTGTGAAAAACTGTTTTTT.

In its sample, this clonotype was seen a few times. The chain combines TRBV6-6 with TRBJ2-5, with no clear D. The CDR3 has 12 residues. V gave up 5 bases and J gave up 3 bases, with 7 bases separating them. Germline CDR1 MNHNY, CDR2 SVGAGI (reference sequence). Here the CDR3 reads CASSKNKETQYF. DNA of the CDR3: TGTGCCAGCAGTAAGAACAAAGAGACCCAGTACTTC.

This clonotype was recorded only once. At one boundary the junction diverges from the germline segment, which might be a read error. The chain employs TRBV20-1 and TRBJ2-1; a weak D match, TRBD2 (6 bases). The CDR3 is 15 amino acids. Germline V gene lookup returns CDR1 DFQATT and CDR2 SNEGSKA (reference sequence). This CDR3 is CSARATSLSCNEQFF. The CDR3 DNA is TGCAGTGCTAGAGCCACTAGCCTCTCCTGCAATGAGCAGTTCTTC.

The chain employs TRBV21-1 and TRBJ1-5. TRBV21-1 is a known pseudogene. CDR3 length: 16 residues. DNA for the CDR3: TGTGCCAGCAGCAAAGTGGGCGGGGGGGTCTATCAGCCCCAGCATTTT. Residues: CASSKVGGGVYQPQHF.

The V gene is TRBV29-1, the J gene TRBJ1-3; tentative D call: TRBD1 (5 bases). CDR1 SQVTM and CDR2 ANQGSEA come from the germline V gene. This CDR3 spans 13 amino acids. The V end was cut by 6 bases, the J end by 3 bases, with 12 bases between. In DNA, the CDR3 is TGCAGCGTCGTACGGGACGGTGGAAACACCATATATTTT. Translating it yields CSVVRDGGNTIYF.

This clonotype was seen only a few times. The rearrangement links TRBV4-2 to TRBJ2-4; 9 bases line up with TRBD2. The junction had 2 bases not matched to a gene; V was cut back by 1 base and J by 1 base. Germline V gene lookup returns CDR1 LGHNA and CDR2 YNFKEQ. This CDR3 has 16 amino acids. CDR3 DNA: TGTGCCAGCAGCCAAGTCCTAGCGGGGGCCAAAAACATTCAGTACTTC. Encoded protein: CASSQVLAGAKNIQYF.

In its sample, this clonotype was seen once. CDR3 loop: CSVEGAEEDYGYTF. The DNA of the CDR3 is TGCAGCGTTGAAGGGGCCGAGGAGGACTATGGCTACACCTTC. The chain has TRBV29-1 and TRBJ1-2; unclear D gene. V lost 1 base to trimming and J lost 3 bases, with 12 bases between them. CDR1 is SQVTM, CDR2 ANQGSEA, per germline. This CDR3 has 14 residues.

The table lists this clonotype with a few counts. The V and J genes are TRBV4-3 and TRBJ1-1; D gene ambiguous. The V end was cut by 1 base, the J end by 0 bases, with 15 bases between. Germline CDR1 and CDR2: LGHNA and YSLEER. The CDR3 totals 17 residues. CDR3 DNA sequence: TGCGCCAGCAGCCAAGCATTAGGCCAATATATGAACACTGAAGCTTTCTTT. It encodes CASSQALGQYMNTEAFF.

V usage is TRBV5-1 and J usage is TRBJ1-2; D is uncertain. CDR3 length: 14 residues. Trimming shortened V by 4 bases and J by 5 bases, and 15 bases separated the two germline ends. Germline CDR1 SGHRS, CDR2 YFSETQ. The DNA for the CDR3 is TGCGCCAGCAGCGGGCGCCCGGGGAAGTATGGCTACACCTTC. Its translation: CASSGRPGKYGYTF.

This chain uses TRBV12-3 or TRBV12-4 with TRBJ1-6; 10 bases are shared with TRBD1. Losses at the gene ends were 3 bases for V and 8 bases for J; bases not matched to a gene: 1. The CDR3 totals 14 residues. This chain's CDR3 is CASSFDRGHSPLHF. The DNA for the CDR3 is TGTGCCAGCAGTTTTGACAGGGGGCATTCACCCCTCCACTTT.

The rearrangement joins TRBV4-1 to TRBJ1-5; D gene ambiguous. CDR1 and CDR2 from the germline V gene are MGHRA and YSYEKL. The CDR3 totals 17 residues. V was trimmed by 1 base and J by 0 bases, leaving 13 bases between them. CDR3 in amino acids: CASSQGARAHSNQPQHF. The DNA of the CDR3 is TGCGCCAGCAGCCAAGGAGCCCGGGCCCATAGCAATCAGCCCCAGCATTTT.

As concerns this clonotype: This sequence may be a read error, since a much larger clone differs from it by one base. The rearrangement joins TRBV29-1 to TRBJ2-5; possibly TRBD1 for D (6 bases). Per the germline V gene, CDR1 is SQVTM and CDR2 is ANQGSEA. This CDR3 has 16 amino acids. The CDR3 reads CSGKPQGKDGQGTQYF. The CDR3, as DNA: TGCAGCGGCAAACCACAGGGAAAGGACGGGCAAGGGACCCAGTACTTC.

This clonotype was detected a few times. This sequence joins TRBV3-1 and TRBJ1-2, with D perhaps TRBD1 (5 bases). The CDR3 contains 12 residues. Deletions cut 3 bases from V and 7 bases from J, with 9 bases between. Germline CDR1 is LGHDT and CDR2 is YNNKEL (reference sequence). The CDR3 sequence is CASSHAGSGYTF. The CDR3 DNA reads TGTGCCAGCAGCCACGCAGGGTCTGGCTACACCTTC.

This clonotype has only a few counts. The rearrangement joins TRBV7-2 to TRBJ2-5, with TRBD1 matching over 8 bases. Trimming at V came to 7 bases and at J to 2 bases, leaving 9 bases not matched to a gene. In germline, CDR1 is SGHTA, CDR2 FQGNSA. This CDR3 comprises 15 residues. This chain's CDR3 is CASTRQGTFQETQYF. CDR3 nucleotide sequence: TGTGCCAGCACGAGACAGGGGACCTTTCAAGAGACCCAGTACTTC. Based on the CDR3 plus reference TRBV7-2 and TRBJ2-5, the full variable domain is GAGVSQSPSNKVTEKGKDVELRCDPISGHTALYWYRQSLGQGLEFLIYFQGNSAPDKSGLPSDRFSAERTGGSVSTLTIQRTQQEDSAVYLCASTRQGTFQETQYFGPGTRLLVL.

The chain carries TRBV19 and TRBJ1-2; no firm D call. Germline-derived CDR1 and CDR2 are LNHDA and SQIVND (reference sequence). CDR3 size: 12 residues. The V end lost 9 bases, the J end lost 5 bases, and 13 bases lay between the germline ends. The CDR3 nucleotides are TGTGCCAGCTTCACCGGGTCTTATGGCTACACCTTC. Its protein product is CASFTGSYGYTF.